This T cell receptor (beta chain) was profiled in a study of response to subunit inactivated influenza vaccine. V shed 6 bases and J 4 bases; nucleotides not matched to a gene: 11. This CDR3 has 15 amino acids. Germline assignment: CDR1 SGHTA and CDR2 FQGNSA. TCRdb itself ran the RT-PCR reads through MiXCR, one entry per CDR3 protein. The table has around 850,000 distinct CDR3 sequences, approximately 17% seen once; the top ten hold approximately 10%. This TCR was recovered from a man between 50 and 59 years old who received an inactivated influenza vaccine. The J gene is TRBJ2-7, the V gene TRBV7-2; 8 bases line up with TRBD1. The sequencing here drew on PBMCs from blood, taken about 5 days after vaccination. CDR3 bases: TGTGCCAGCAGTGAGTCGCAGGGGGCGCAATACGAGCAGTACTTC. Its translation: CASSESQGAQYEQYF.